The present T cell receptor beta chain was sequenced within a study of cytomegalovirus exposure and HLA in healthy donors. The CDR3 covers 14 residues. Germline values: CDR1 PRHDT, CDR2 FYEKMQ (reference sequence). Deletions cut 5 bases from V and 2 bases from J, with 13 bases between. Researchers ran the PCR with 60 Vbeta and 13 Jbeta primers. TCRdb's table, derived via immunoSEQ multiplex PCR, lists solely in-frame clones and lacks some. The data hold roughly 140,000 clones, with roughly 80% observed a single time. This receptor was identified in a man aged 18-30 years in good health and CMV-seronegative. Material: PBMCs. The chain has TRBV13 and TRBJ2-7; TRBD1 is a possible D gene (6 bases). CDR3 DNA sequence: TGTGCCAGCAGCCCACCAGGGGCTACCTACGAGCAGTACTTC. This encodes CASSPPGATYEQYF.